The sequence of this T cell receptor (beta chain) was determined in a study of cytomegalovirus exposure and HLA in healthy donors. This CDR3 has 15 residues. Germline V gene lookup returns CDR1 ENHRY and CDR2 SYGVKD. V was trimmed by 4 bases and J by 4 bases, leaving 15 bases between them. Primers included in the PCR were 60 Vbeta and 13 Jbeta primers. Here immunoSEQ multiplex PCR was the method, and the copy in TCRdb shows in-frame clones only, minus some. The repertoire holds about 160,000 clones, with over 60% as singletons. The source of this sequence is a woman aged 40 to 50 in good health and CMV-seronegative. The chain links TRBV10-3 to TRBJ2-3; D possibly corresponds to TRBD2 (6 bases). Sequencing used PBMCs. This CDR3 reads CAISGGGEKSDTQYF. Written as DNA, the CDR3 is TGTGCCATCAGTGGGGGCGGGGAGAAATCAGATACGCAGTATTTT.